These 18 T cell receptor beta chains originate from one sample sequenced in a study of blood T cell repertoires in COVID-19. Using immunoSEQ multiplex PCR, the repertoire was profiled, and TCRdb retains in-frame clones only, with some absent. The sample yields tens of thousands of clones, roughly 86% seen once. The sample comprised peripheral blood. The receptors shown here come from a man aged 35 to 55 with COVID-19, enrolled during active disease.

This chain links TRBV23-1 with TRBJ2-1; 7 bases match TRBD1. TRBV23-1 qualifies as an ORF whose function is uncertain. The CDR3 has 17 residues. Trimming at V came to 0 bases and at J to 3 bases, leaving 8 bases not matched to a gene. The CDR3 here is CASSQSRDSFLYNEQFF. The DNA of the CDR3 is TGCGCCAGCAGTCAATCTCGGGACAGCTTCCTCTACAATGAGCAGTTCTTC.

This chain's CDR3 is CASSQEGRAGGSYNEQFF. The CDR3 nucleotides read TGTGCCAGCAGCCAAGAGGGCAGGGCCGGGGGCTCCTACAATGAGCAGTTCTTC. The chain links TRBV3-1 (or the pseudogene TRBV3-2) to TRBJ2-1, with TRBD2 as a possible D gene (6 bases). Germline V CDR1 and CDR2: LGHDT, YNNKEL (reference sequence). Trimming pared 0 bases from V and 0 bases from J, leaving 15 bases between. The CDR3 covers 18 residues.

J is TRBJ1-2 and V is TRBV7-9; the match to TRBD1 covers 9 bases. Germline values: CDR1 SEHNR, CDR2 FQNEAQ (reference sequence). This CDR3 is 16 amino acids long. J gave up 7 bases and V 5 bases, and 14 bases lay outside the gene matches. The CDR3 DNA reads TGTGCCAGCAGCCGAGGGGAGGACAGGGGTTTAATTGGCTACACCTTC. This sequence encodes CASSRGEDRGLIGYTF. The whole variable domain, remainder taken from reference TRBV7-9 and TRBJ1-2, is DTGVSQNPRHKITKRGQNVTFRCDPISEHNRLYWYRQTLGQGPEFLTYFQNEAQLEKSRLLSDRFSAERPKGSFSTLEIQRTEQGDSAMYLCASSRGEDRGLIGYTFGSGTRLTVV.

The V call is TRBV7-9, the J call TRBJ1-3; D is perhaps TRBD1 (6 bases). Germline CDR1 and CDR2: SEHNR and FQNEAQ (reference sequence). Deletions cut 5 bases from V and 9 bases from J, with 11 bases between. The CDR3 consists of 12 residues. The CDR3: CASSHTGTTIYF. Written as DNA, the CDR3 is TGTGCCAGCAGCCATACAGGGACCACCATATATTTT.

The gene calls are TRBV25-1 and TRBJ1-6; 7 nucleotides agree with TRBD1. This CDR3 has 14 residues. In germline, CDR1 is MGHDK, CDR2 SYGVNS. The V segment lost 8 bases and the J segment 9 bases; nucleotides outside the gene matches: 10. CDR3 residues: CASSPTGRGSPLHF. CDR3 nucleotide sequence: TGTGCCAGCTCTCCGACAGGGCGGGGTTCACCCCTCCACTTT.

This chain joins TRBV20-1 and TRBJ2-1; weak D call: TRBD2 (7 bases). Trimming cost V 3 bases and J 4 bases, with 16 bases left between them. Germline loops: CDR1 DFQATT, CDR2 SNEGSKA (reference sequence). CDR3 length: 15 residues. This CDR3 is CSASRGEGWYNEQFF. CDR3 coding DNA: TGCAGTGCTAGTAGGGGGGAGGGTTGGTACAATGAGCAGTTCTTC.

This chain connects TRBV30 to TRBJ2-5; 8 bases align to TRBD1. After removal of 0 bases from V and 5 bases from J, the junction contained 5 bases not matched to a gene. Germline V CDR1 and CDR2: GTSNPN, SVGIG (reference sequence). The CDR3 contains 14 residues. The CDR3 region is CAWSVSGGGETQYF. Here the CDR3 DNA reads TGTGCCTGGAGTGTATCAGGGGGCGGGGAGACCCAGTACTTC.

This chain links TRBV9 with TRBJ1-1; TRBD1 might be the D (6 bases). V lost 2 bases and J lost 7, with 12 bases in between. CDR1 is SGDLS, CDR2 YYNGEE, per germline. The CDR3 contains 13 residues. This CDR3 is CASSVGAYSEAFF. The CDR3 DNA reads as TGTGCCAGCAGCGTGGGGGCCTACAGTGAAGCTTTCTTT.

The rearrangement links TRBV5-6 to TRBJ1-4, with 8 bases aligning to TRBD1. Germline CDR1 is SGHDT and CDR2 is YYEEEE. There are 12 residues in the CDR3. J was trimmed by 13 bases and V by 2 bases; bases with no gene match: 4. The CDR3 nucleotides read TGTGCCAGCAGCTTCCTAGGACAGGGACTGTTTTTT. This codes for CASSFLGQGLFF. Combining the CDR3 with reference TRBV5-6 and TRBJ1-4 gives the whole variable domain DAGVTQSPTHLIKTRGQQVTLRCSPKSGHDTVSWYQQALGQGPQFIFQYYEEEERQRGNFPDRFSGHQFPNYSSELNVNALLLGDSALYLCASSFLGQGLFFGSGTQLSVL.

The CDR3: CASSQTANTGELFF. CDR3 bases: TGTGCCAGCAGTCAGACAGCGAACACCGGGGAGCTGTTTTTT. J is TRBJ2-2 and V is TRBV28, with a possible D match to TRBD1 (5 bases). V shed 5 bases and J shed 0 bases, with 7 bases lying between them. CDR1 and CDR2 (germline): MDHEN, SYDVKM. This CDR3 has 14 amino acids.

The chain has TRBV29-1 and TRBJ2-3, with D possibly matching TRBD2 (5 bases). CDR3 length: 13 residues. Deletions cut 6 bases from V and 2 bases from J, with 12 bases between. The germline gives CDR1 SQVTM, CDR2 ANQGSEA. In DNA, the CDR3 is TGCAGCGTATTCGCGGGTTCCACAGATACGCAGTATTTT. Protein: CSVFAGSTDTQYF.

This chain links TRBV10-3 with TRBJ2-1; 10 bases line up with TRBD2. J gave up 0 bases and V 0 bases, and 2 bases lay outside the gene matches. Germline values: CDR1 ENHRY, CDR2 SYGVKD. CDR3 length: 17 residues. CDR3 bases: TGTGCCATCAGTGAGTCGTTAGCGGGAGGCTCCTACAATGAGCAGTTCTTC. Its translation is CAISESLAGGSYNEQFF.

The chain joins TRBV9 to TRBJ2-2, with 8 bases matching TRBD2. Germline trimming cut 0 bases from V and 3 bases from J; bases unmatched to any gene: 4. The CDR3 is made up of 16 amino acids. CDR1 SGDLS and CDR2 YYNGEE come from the germline V gene. For the CDR3, the DNA is TGTGCCAGCAGCGTAGCGGGGGGGCTCGACACCGGGGAGCTGTTTTTT. As protein: CASSVAGGLDTGELFF. The full variable domain, its missing parts supplied by reference TRBV9 and TRBJ2-2, is DSGVTQTPKHLITATGQRVTLRCSPRSGDLSVYWYQQSLDQGLQFLIQYYNGEERAKGNILERFSAQQFPDLHSELNLSSLELGDSALYFCASSVAGGLDTGELFFGEGSRLTVL.

Only one count was recorded for this clone. The J gene is TRBJ1-5, the V gene TRBV19; 7 bases are shared with TRBD1. V was clipped by 0 bases and J by 9 bases; unmatched bases: 11. Germline loops: CDR1 LNHDA, CDR2 SQIVND (reference sequence). The CDR3 spans 16 residues. CDR3 amino acids: CASSIDRQGLSRPQHF. CDR3 in DNA: TGTGCCAGTAGTATAGATCGACAGGGTTTGAGTCGGCCCCAGCATTTT.

The chain is built from TRBV6-6 and TRBJ1-1, with TRBD1 matching 7 bases. CDR1 and CDR2 (germline): MNHNY, SVGAGI (reference sequence). This CDR3 contains 15 residues. V shed 5 bases and J 6 bases; nucleotides not matched to a gene: 12. The CDR3 reads CASSPPDRVSAEAFF. CDR3 DNA: TGTGCCAGCAGTCCGCCAGACAGGGTATCTGCTGAAGCTTTCTTT.

This chain joins TRBV27 and TRBJ2-7; 12 nucleotides align to TRBD1. J gave up 5 bases and V 6 bases, and 5 bases lay outside the gene matches. The CDR3 is 14 residues long. Germline V lookup: CDR1 MNHEY, CDR2 SMNVEV (reference sequence). The CDR3 loop is CASRGQGAYDEQYF. The CDR3, as DNA: TGTGCCAGCAGGGGACAGGGGGCTTACGACGAGCAGTACTTC.

The V gene is TRBV7-3, the J gene TRBJ2-5; maybe TRBD1 (6 bases). V lost 5 bases and J lost 1, with 11 bases in between. There are 14 residues in the CDR3. Germline lookup yields CDR1 SGHTA and CDR2 FQGTGA. The CDR3 protein is CASSLQGAQETQYF. In nucleotides, the CDR3 is TGTGCCAGCAGCCTACAGGGTGCCCAAGAGACCCAGTACTTC. The full variable domain, its missing parts supplied by reference TRBV7-3 and TRBJ2-5, is GAGVSQTPSNKVTEKGKYVELRCDPISGHTALYWYRQSLGQGPEFLIYFQGTGAADDSGLPNDRFFAVRPEGSVSTLKIQRTERGDSAVYLCASSLQGAQETQYFGPGTRLLVL.

The genes are TRBV28 and TRBJ1-2; 8 bases agree with TRBD1. V was pared by 2 bases and J by 5 bases, with 4 bases of the junction left unmatched. This CDR3 is built from 14 residues. The V gene's germline CDR1 is MDHEN and CDR2 SYDVKM. The CDR3 region is CASSLAGGGYGYTF. In nucleotides, the CDR3 is TGTGCCAGCAGTTTAGCAGGGGGCGGGTATGGCTACACCTTC.